The present T cell receptor beta chain was sequenced within a study of monozygotic twins with inflammatory bowel disease. Regarding the study as a whole: The existence of one strong signal or clonotype linked to IBD lacked support. Discordant twins had repertoire similarity that did not differ from that of concordant twins, possibly from limited power. Researchers report that IBD patients shared fewer clonotypes with others than healthy twins, especially amid disease activity.

TCRdb reanalyzed the 5' RACE reads and collapses them to one entry per CDR3 protein, without DNA. Recorded for this sample: under 200,000 distinct CDR3 sequences. The CDR3 runs 15 residues. Germline CDR1 is LGHDT and CDR2 is YNNKEL (reference sequence). Remarks on this clonotype: Its antigen is still unknown.

Sampling involved one blood draw (less than 2.7 ml) for every donor. The material sequenced was blood. V usage is TRBV3-1 and J usage is TRBJ1-1; lacking DNA, the TRBD1 call made by TCRdb goes unchecked. This receptor was obtained from a human donor with ulcerative colitis or Crohn's disease, or a healthy co-twin of an affected twin (not recorded which). The CDR3: CASSLSGHRRTEAFF.